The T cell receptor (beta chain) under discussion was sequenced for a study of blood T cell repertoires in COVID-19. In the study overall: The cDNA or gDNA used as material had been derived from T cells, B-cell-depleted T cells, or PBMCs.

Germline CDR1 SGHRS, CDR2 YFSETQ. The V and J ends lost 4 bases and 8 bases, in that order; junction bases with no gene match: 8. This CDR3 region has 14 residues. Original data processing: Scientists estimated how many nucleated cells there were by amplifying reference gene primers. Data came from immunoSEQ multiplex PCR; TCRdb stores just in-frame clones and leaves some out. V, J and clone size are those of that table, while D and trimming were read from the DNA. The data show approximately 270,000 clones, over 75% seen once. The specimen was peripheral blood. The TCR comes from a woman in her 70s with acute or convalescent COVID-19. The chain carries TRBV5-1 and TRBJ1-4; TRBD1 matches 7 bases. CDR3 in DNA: TGCGCCAGCAGCCGGACAGGTTCCCTGGAAAAACTGTTTTTT. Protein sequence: CASSRTGSLEKLFF. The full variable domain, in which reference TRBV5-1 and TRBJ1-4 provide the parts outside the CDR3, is KAGVTQTPRYLIKTRGQQVTLSCSPISGHRSVSWYQQTPGQGLQFLFEYFSETQRNKGNFPGRFSGRQFSNSRSEMNVSTLELGDSALYLCASSRTGSLEKLFFGSGTQLSVL.